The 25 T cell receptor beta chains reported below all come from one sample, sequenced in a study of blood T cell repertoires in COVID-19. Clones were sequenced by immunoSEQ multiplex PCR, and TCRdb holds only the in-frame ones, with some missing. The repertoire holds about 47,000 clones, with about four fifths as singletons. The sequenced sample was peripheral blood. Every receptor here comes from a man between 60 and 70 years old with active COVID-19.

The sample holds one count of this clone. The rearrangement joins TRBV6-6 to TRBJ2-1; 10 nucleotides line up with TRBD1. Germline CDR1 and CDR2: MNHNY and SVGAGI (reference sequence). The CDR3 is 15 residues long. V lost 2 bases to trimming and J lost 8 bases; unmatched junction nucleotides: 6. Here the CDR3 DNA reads TGTGCCAGCAGTTACCGGGACAGGGGTGGAGATGAGCAGTTCTTC. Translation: CASSYRDRGGDEQFF.

The CDR3, as DNA: TGCGCCAGCAGCCAAGAGGCTAGCGGGTTCTACAATGAGCAGTTCTTC. Translating gives CASSQEASGFYNEQFF. The chain employs TRBV4-1 and TRBJ2-1; 8 bases fit TRBD2. CDR1 is MGHRA, CDR2 YSYEKL, per germline. The CDR3 is made up of 16 amino acids. The junction had 4 bases not matched to a gene; V was cut back by 0 bases and J by 3 bases.

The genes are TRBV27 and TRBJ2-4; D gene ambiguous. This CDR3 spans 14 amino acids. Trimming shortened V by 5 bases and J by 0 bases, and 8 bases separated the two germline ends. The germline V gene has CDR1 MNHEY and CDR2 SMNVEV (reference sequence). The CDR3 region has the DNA TGTGCCAGCAGTCCCCCGGGAGCCAAAAACATTCAGTACTTC. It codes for CASSPPGAKNIQYF.

The CDR3 DNA reads as TGTGCCAGCAGCGAGGGACTAGGAAACTACGAGCAGTACTTC. This gives the protein CASSEGLGNYEQYF. The V gene is TRBV9, the J gene TRBJ2-7; 8 nucleotides line up with TRBD2. V lost 3 bases, J lost 3 bases, and 5 bases stayed unmatched. The CDR3 length is 14 residues. In germline, CDR1 is SGDLS, CDR2 YYNGEE.

The CDR3 DNA is TGTGCCTGGGGTACCGCTAGCAGGTACGAGCAGTACTTC. This gives the protein CAWGTASRYEQYF. The chain employs TRBV30 and TRBJ2-7; a weak D match, TRBD2 (5 bases). The CDR3 runs to 13 residues. V lost 5 bases and J 4 bases, leaving 15 bases between the germline ends. Germline values: CDR1 GTSNPN, CDR2 SVGIG (reference sequence). Full variable domain (rest looked up from reference TRBV30 and TRBJ2-7): SQTIHQWPATLVQPVGSPLSLECTVEGTSNPNLYWYRQAAGRGLQLLFYSVGIGQISSEVPQNLSASRPQDRQFILSSKKLLLSDSGFYLCAWGTASRYEQYFGPGTRLTVT.

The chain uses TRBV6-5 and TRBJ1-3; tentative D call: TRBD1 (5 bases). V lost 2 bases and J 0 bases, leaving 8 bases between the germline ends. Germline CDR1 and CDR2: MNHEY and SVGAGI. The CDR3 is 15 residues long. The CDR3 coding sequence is TGTGCCAGCAGTTACGACAGTCTCTCTGGAAACACCATATATTTT. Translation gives CASSYDSLSGNTIYF.

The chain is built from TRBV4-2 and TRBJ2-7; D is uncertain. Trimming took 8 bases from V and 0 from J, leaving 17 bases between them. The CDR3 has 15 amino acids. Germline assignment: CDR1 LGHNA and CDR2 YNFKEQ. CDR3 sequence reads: CASSSAATSSYEQYF. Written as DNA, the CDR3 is TGTGCCAGCTCCTCCGCGGCCACCAGCTCCTACGAGCAGTACTTC.

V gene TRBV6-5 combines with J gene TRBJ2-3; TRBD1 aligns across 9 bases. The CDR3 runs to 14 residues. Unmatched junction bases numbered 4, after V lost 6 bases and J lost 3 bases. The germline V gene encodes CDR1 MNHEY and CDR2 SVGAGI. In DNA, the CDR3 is TGTGCCAGCAGCAAGGACAGGGGAACAGATACGCAGTATTTT. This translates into CASSKDRGTDTQYF.

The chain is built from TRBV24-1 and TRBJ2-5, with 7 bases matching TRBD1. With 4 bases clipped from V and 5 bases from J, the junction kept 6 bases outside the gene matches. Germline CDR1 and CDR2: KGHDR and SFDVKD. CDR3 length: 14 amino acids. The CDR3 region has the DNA TGTGCCACCAGTGAAGGACAGGTGGGGGAGACCCAGTACTTC. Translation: CATSEGQVGETQYF.

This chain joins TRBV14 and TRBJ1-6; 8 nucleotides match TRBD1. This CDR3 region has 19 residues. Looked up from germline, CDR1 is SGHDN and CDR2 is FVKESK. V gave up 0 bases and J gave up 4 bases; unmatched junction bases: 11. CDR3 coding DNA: TGTGCCAGCAGCCAAGAGGGACAGGTCACCCCCGGTTATAATTCACCCCTCCACTTT. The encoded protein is CASSQEGQVTPGYNSPLHF.

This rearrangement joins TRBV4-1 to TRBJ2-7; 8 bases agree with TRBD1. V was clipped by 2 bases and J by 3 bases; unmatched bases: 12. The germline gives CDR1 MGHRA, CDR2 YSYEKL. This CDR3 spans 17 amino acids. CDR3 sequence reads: CASSQSPQDRAGYEQYF. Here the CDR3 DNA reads TGCGCCAGCAGCCAATCGCCCCAGGACAGGGCGGGCTACGAGCAGTACTTC.

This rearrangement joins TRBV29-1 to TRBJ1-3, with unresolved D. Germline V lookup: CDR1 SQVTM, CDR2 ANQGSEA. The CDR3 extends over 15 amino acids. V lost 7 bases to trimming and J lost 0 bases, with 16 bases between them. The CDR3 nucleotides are TGCAGCGCTCTCAACGCAGTCGACTCTGGAAACACCATATATTTT. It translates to CSALNAVDSGNTIYF.

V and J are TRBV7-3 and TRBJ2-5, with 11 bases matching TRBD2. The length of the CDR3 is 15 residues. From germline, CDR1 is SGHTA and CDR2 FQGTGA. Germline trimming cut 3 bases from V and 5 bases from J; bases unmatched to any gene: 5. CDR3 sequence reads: CASSFMGLAAETQYF. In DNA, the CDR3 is TGTGCCAGCAGCTTCATGGGACTAGCGGCGGAGACCCAGTACTTC.

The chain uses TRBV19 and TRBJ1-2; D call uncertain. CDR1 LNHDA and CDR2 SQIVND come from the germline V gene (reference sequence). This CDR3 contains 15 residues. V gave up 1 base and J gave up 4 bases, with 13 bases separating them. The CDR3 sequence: CASSIVWSPSYGYTF. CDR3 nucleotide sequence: TGTGCCAGTAGTATAGTGTGGTCCCCTAGCTATGGCTACACCTTC. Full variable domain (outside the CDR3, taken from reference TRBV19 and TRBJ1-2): DGGITQSPKYLFRKEGQNVTLSCEQNLNHDAMYWYRQDPGQGLRLIYYSQIVNDFQKGDIAEGYSVSREKKESFPLTVTSAQKNPTAFYLCASSIVWSPSYGYTFGSGTRLTVV.

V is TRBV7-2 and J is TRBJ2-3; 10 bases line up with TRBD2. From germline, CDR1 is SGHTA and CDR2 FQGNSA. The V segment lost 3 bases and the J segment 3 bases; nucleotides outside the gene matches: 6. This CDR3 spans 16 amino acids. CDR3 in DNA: TGTGCCAGCAGCTTCAGCGGGGGGGGGCAGACAGATACGCAGTATTTT. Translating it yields CASSFSGGGQTDTQYF.

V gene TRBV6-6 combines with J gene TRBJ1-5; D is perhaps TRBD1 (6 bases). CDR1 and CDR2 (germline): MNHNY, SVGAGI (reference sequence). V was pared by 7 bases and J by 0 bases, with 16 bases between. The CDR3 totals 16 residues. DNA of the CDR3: TGTGCCAGCACCTCGGGCGGCAGGGGTAGCAATCAGCCCCAGCATTTT. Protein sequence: CASTSGGRGSNQPQHF.

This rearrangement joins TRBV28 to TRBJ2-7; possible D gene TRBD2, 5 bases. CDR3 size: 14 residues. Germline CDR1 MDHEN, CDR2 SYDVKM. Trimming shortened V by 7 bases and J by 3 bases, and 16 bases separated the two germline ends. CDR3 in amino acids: CASTPDGGFYEQYF. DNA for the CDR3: TGTGCCAGCACCCCGGACGGAGGTTTCTACGAGCAGTACTTC.

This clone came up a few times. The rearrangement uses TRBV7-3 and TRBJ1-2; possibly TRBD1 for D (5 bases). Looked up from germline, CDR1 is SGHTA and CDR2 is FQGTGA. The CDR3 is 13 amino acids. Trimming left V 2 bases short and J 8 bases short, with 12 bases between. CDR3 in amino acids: CASSLLPGRGYTF. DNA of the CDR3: TGTGCCAGCAGCTTACTCCCAGGGCGAGGCTACACCTTC.

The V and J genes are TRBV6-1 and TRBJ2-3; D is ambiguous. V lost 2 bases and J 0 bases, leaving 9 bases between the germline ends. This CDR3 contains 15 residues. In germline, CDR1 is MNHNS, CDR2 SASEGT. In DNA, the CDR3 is TGTGCCAGCAGTGAATTACGAACTAGCACAGATACGCAGTATTTT. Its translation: CASSELRTSTDTQYF.

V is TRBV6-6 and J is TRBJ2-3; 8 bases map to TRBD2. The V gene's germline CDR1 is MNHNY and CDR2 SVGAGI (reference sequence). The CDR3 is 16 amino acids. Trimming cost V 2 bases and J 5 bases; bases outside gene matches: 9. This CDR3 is CASSYRRGGHEDTQYF. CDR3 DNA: TGTGCCAGCAGTTACCGCCGGGGGGGCCACGAAGATACGCAGTATTTT.

This chain's CDR3 is CASSPGQNNEQFF. CDR3 nucleotides: TGCGCCAGCAGCCCCGGACAGAACAATGAGCAGTTCTTC. This chain links TRBV5-1 with TRBJ2-1; D possibly corresponds to TRBD1 (6 bases). Germline lookup yields CDR1 SGHRS and CDR2 YFSETQ. The V end was cut by 4 bases, the J end by 5 bases, with 10 bases between. This CDR3 is 13 amino acids long.

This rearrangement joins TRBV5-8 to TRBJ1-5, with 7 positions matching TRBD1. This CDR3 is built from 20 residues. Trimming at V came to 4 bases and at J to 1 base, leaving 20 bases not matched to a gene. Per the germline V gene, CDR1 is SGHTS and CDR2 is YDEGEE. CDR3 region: CASSPSRGYRLHLSNQPQHF. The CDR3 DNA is TGTGCCAGCAGCCCGTCCAGGGGGTACCGACTCCATCTAAGCAATCAGCCCCAGCATTTT. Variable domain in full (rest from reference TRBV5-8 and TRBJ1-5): EAGVTQSPTHLIKTRGQQATLRCSPISGHTSVYWYQQALGLGLQFLLWYDEGEERNRGNFPPRFSGRQFPNYSSELNVNALELEDSALYLCASSPSRGYRLHLSNQPQHFGDGTRLSIL.

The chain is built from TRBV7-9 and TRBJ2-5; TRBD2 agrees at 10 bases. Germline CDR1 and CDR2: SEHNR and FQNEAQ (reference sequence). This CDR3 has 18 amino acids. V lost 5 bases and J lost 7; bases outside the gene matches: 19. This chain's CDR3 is CASSRNRASGGTRGTQYF. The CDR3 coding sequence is TGTGCCAGCAGCAGGAATCGGGCTAGCGGGGGAACCCGGGGGACCCAGTACTTC.

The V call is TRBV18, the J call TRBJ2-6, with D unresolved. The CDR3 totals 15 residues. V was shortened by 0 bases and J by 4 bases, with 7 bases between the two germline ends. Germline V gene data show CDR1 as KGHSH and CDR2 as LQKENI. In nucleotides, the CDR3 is TGTGCCAGCTCACCACCGCGAGGCGGGGCCAACGTCCTGACTTTC. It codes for CASSPPRGGANVLTF.

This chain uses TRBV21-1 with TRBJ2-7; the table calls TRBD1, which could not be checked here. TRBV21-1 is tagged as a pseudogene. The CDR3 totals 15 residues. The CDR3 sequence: CASSKTGGAAYEQYF. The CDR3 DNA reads TGTGCCAGCAGCAAGACAGGGGGGGCGGCCTACGAGCAGTACTTC.